This entry lists 7 T cell receptor beta chains sequenced from one sample in a study of cytomegalovirus exposure and HLA in healthy donors. Primers for the PCR totalled 60 Vbeta and 13 Jbeta. This table comes from immunoSEQ multiplex PCR, and its TCRdb copy is limited to in-frame clones, with some not included. The sample gives around 160,000 clones, around three quarters of which show up once; 6.7% is in the top ten. Specimen: PBMCs. The receptors stem from a woman aged 35 to 49 in good health and CMV-seropositive.

V is TRBV6-6 and J is TRBJ2-7, with 9 bases that match TRBD1. The germline V gene encodes CDR1 MNHNY and CDR2 SVGAGI (reference sequence). The CDR3 spans 14 residues. Trimming at V came to 5 bases and at J to 3 bases, leaving 5 bases not matched to a gene. The CDR3 spells CASSTGQGIYEQYF. The CDR3 nucleotides read TGTGCCAGCAGTACGGGACAGGGTATCTACGAGCAGTACTTC.

The table lists this clone with a count of one. The chain recombines TRBV25-1 with TRBJ2-7; 9 nucleotides line up with TRBD1. CDR1 is MGHDK, CDR2 SYGVNS, per germline. J lost 2 bases, V lost 4 bases, and 9 bases had no gene match. The CDR3 sequence is 16 residues long. The CDR3 is CASSVSRGQGPYEQYF. The CDR3 coding sequence is TGTGCCAGCAGTGTAAGCCGTGGACAGGGGCCCTACGAGCAGTACTTC.

The chain joins TRBV6-5 to TRBJ1-1, with D maybe TRBD1 (5 bases). The CDR3 is 13 amino acids. The germline gives CDR1 MNHEY, CDR2 SVGAGI. The V gene lost 2 bases and the J gene lost 7 bases, with 11 bases spanning the gap. The CDR3 region has the DNA TGTGCCAGCAGTTACGGGACGGACTATGAAGCTTTCTTT. Protein: CASSYGTDYEAFF.

The gene calls are TRBV5-1 and TRBJ2-1; 10 bases are a match to TRBD2. V trimming: 2 bases; J trimming: 1 base; junction bases outside the gene matches: 9. The germline V gene encodes CDR1 SGHRS and CDR2 YFSETQ. The CDR3 loop spans 18 amino acids. CDR3 region: CASSFPRASGGSYNEQFF. Here the CDR3 DNA reads TGCGCCAGCAGCTTTCCCCGGGCTAGCGGGGGTTCCTACAATGAGCAGTTCTTC.

This chain joins TRBV16 and TRBJ1-1, with a tentative D call TRBD1 (5 bases). The V gene's germline CDR1 is KGHSY and CDR2 FQNENV. The CDR3 is 13 amino acids. Trimming took off 3 bases at V and 4 bases at J, with 9 bases between the two ends. CDR3 sequence (DNA): TGTGCCAGCAGCCATTGGGGGGTCACTGAAGCTTTCTTT. Its protein is CASSHWGVTEAFF.

This clone was recorded a few times. The rearrangement links TRBV2 to TRBJ1-4; D uncertain. Germline V lookup: CDR1 SNHLY, CDR2 FYNNEI. CDR3 length equals 11 residues. V shed 7 bases and J shed 5 bases, with 5 bases lying between them. The CDR3 loop is CASTLNEKLFF. CDR3 nucleotides: TGTGCCAGCACCTTAAATGAAAAACTGTTTTTT.

The chain has TRBV10-3 and TRBJ1-2; 8 bases are a match to TRBD1. V was clipped by 3 bases and J by 5 bases; unmatched bases: 5. The CDR3 has 14 residues. The germline CDR1 and CDR2 sequences are ENHRY and SYGVKD. The CDR3 region has the DNA TGTGCCATCAGTGACCAGGGGGCGAAATATGGCTACACCTTC. Amino acid sequence: CAISDQGAKYGYTF.